The present TCR beta chain was sequenced within a study of Tregs in tolerant kidney transplant recipients. In the study overall: Recipients received nonmyeloablative bone marrow transplants from related graft donors, with transient mixed chimerism. Overall study findings and caveats: For some patients, primers changed over time, blocking nucleotide-level comparison.

Regulatory T cells were sorted from thawed PBMCs rested overnight at 37°C with 200 IU/ml IL-2. In regard to this clone: Its antigen remains unidentified.

CDR3 length: 16 residues. V was pared by 3 bases and J by 4 bases, with 11 bases of the junction left unmatched. The germline V gene has CDR1 SNHLY and CDR2 FYNNEI. The protocol was immunoSEQ multiplex PCR, while the TCRdb copy is restricted to in-frame clones and leaves out a portion. The sample records 55,000 to 80,000 clones, more than 95% being singletons. This clonotype was sampled from a human donor who received a combined kidney and bone marrow transplant. This chain joins TRBV2 and TRBJ1-1, with 7 positions matching TRBD1. This sample comprised Tregs from blood, obtained before the transplant. CDR3 sequence (DNA): TGTGCCAGCAGTGAGCCCACAGGGGCCGGGAGCACTGAAGCTTTCTTT. Translation: CASSEPTGAGSTEAFF.